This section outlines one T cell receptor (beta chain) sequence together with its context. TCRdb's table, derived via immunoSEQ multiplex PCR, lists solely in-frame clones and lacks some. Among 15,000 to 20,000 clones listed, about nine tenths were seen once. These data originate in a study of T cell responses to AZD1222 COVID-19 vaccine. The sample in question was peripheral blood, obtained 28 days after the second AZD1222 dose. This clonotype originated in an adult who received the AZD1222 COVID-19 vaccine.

The CDR3 DNA follows: TGTGCCAGCAGCGAGGGGGCAGGGGAAGACGAGCAGTACTTC. Protein product: CASSEGAGEDEQYF. The chain has TRBV7-8 and TRBJ2-7; TRBD1 matches 7 bases. Germline V gives CDR1 SGHVS, CDR2 FQNEAQ. V shed 5 bases, J shed 5 bases, and the junction held 9 bases outside the gene matches. CDR3 length: 14 amino acids.